The 32 T cell receptor beta chains listed next were all sequenced from one sample in a study of blood T cell repertoires in COVID-19. This table comes from immunoSEQ multiplex PCR, and its TCRdb copy is limited to in-frame clones, with some not included. Altogether roughly 120,000 clones are present, 65% to 85% being singletons, with the ten largest covering about 2%. Source material: peripheral blood. These receptors all come from a man aged 65 to 79 with acute or convalescent COVID-19.

A single count supports this clone. The chain is built from TRBV6-5 and TRBJ1-3; tentative D call: TRBD1 (6 bases). Trimming took off 5 bases at V and 0 bases at J, with 11 bases between the two ends. The germline CDR1 and CDR2 sequences are MNHEY and SVGAGI. CDR3 length: 15 residues. Here the CDR3 reads CASSRWTDSGNTIYF. In DNA form, the CDR3 reads TGTGCCAGCAGTCGGTGGACAGACTCTGGAAACACCATATATTTT.

This clone has a single count. This chain joins TRBV5-5 and TRBJ2-2, with 8 bases identical to TRBD1. Germline V gene sequence: CDR1 SGHKS, CDR2 YYEKEE (reference sequence). The CDR3 contains 17 residues. V was pared by 4 bases and J by 0 bases, with 8 bases of the junction left unmatched. In DNA, the CDR3 is TGTGCCAGCAGCCCCGGACAGGGCCTCGCGAACACCGGGGAGCTGTTTTTT. It specifies CASSPGQGLANTGELFF.

This clone has just a few counts. The rearrangement joins TRBV6-5 to TRBJ1-1; TRBD1 matches at 8 bases. From germline, CDR1 is MNHEY and CDR2 SVGAGI. V shed 2 bases, J shed 5 bases, and the junction held 7 bases outside the gene matches. This CDR3 has 15 amino acids. In DNA form, the CDR3 reads TGTGCCAGCAGTTACGGGTGGACAGGGCAGACTGAAGCTTTCTTT. Translation gives CASSYGWTGQTEAFF.

This clone was observed a single time. The gene calls are TRBV5-1 and TRBJ2-7, with a possible D match to TRBD1 (6 bases). Germline V lookup: CDR1 SGHRS, CDR2 YFSETQ. Trimming shortened V by 4 bases and J by 5 bases, and 13 bases separated the two germline ends. The CDR3 contains 13 residues. The CDR3 loop reads CASSPGHPNEQYF. CDR3 nucleotides: TGCGCCAGCAGCCCGGGACACCCCAACGAGCAGTACTTC.

V gene TRBV24-1 combines with J gene TRBJ2-3; 11 bases align to TRBD1. The germline CDR1 and CDR2 sequences are KGHDR and SFDVKD. The CDR3 consists of 15 residues. Trimming at V came to 2 bases and at J to 5 bases, leaving 2 bases not matched to a gene. CDR3 protein: CATSDWTGGIDTQYF. The CDR3 DNA sequence: TGTGCCACCAGTGATTGGACAGGGGGCATAGATACGCAGTATTTT.

This rearrangement joins TRBV15 to TRBJ2-7; 7 bases agree with TRBD2. V trimming: 0 bases; J trimming: 3 bases; junction bases outside the gene matches: 8. From germline, CDR1 is LNHNV and CDR2 YYDKDF (reference sequence). This CDR3 has 16 residues. The chain's CDR3 is CATSRDRQAGVYEQYF. The CDR3 region has the DNA TGTGCCACCAGCAGAGATAGGCAGGCGGGAGTCTACGAGCAGTACTTC.

The chain carries TRBV7-6 and TRBJ2-6; 7 nucleotides agree with TRBD1. The CDR3 contains 19 residues. CDR1 SGHVS and CDR2 FNYEAQ come from the germline V gene. The junction had 13 bases not matched to a gene; V was cut back by 5 bases and J by 0 bases. The CDR3 protein is CASSPGTAYEYSGANVLTF. For the CDR3, the DNA is TGTGCCAGCAGCCCAGGGACAGCCTATGAATACTCTGGGGCCAACGTCCTGACTTTC.

The rearrangement joins TRBV6-5 to TRBJ1-1, with 8 bases that match TRBD1. V gave up 5 bases and J gave up 4 bases; unmatched junction bases: 0. Germline V CDR1 and CDR2: MNHEY, SVGAGI. The CDR3 runs 12 residues. The CDR3 DNA sequence: TGTGCCAGCAGTACAGGGGGCACTGAAGCTTTCTTT. This sequence encodes CASSTGGTEAFF.

Concerning this clone: Other DNA sequences from this sample encode an identical CDR3 as well. This chain links TRBV5-1 with TRBJ1-3, with 7 bases aligning to TRBD1. J gave up 4 bases and V 4 bases, and 5 bases lay outside the gene matches. There are 14 residues in the CDR3. Per germline, CDR1 SGHRS and CDR2 YFSETQ. The chain's CDR3 is CASSLGTAGNTIYF. CDR3 nucleotides: TGCGCCAGCAGCCTCGGGACAGCCGGAAACACCATATATTTT.

This chain connects TRBV13 to TRBJ1-1; perhaps TRBD1 as D (6 bases). Trimming left V 4 bases short and J 5 bases short, with 17 bases between. Germline CDR1 is PRHDT and CDR2 is FYEKMQ (reference sequence). CDR3 length: 15 residues. The CDR3 nucleotides read TGTGCCAGCAGCTACTACAGGGTAAGAGGGACTGAAGCTTTCTTT. This encodes CASSYYRVRGTEAFF.

This clone turned up a few times. The chain links TRBV13 to TRBJ2-2, with a weak D call TRBD2 (6 bases). Germline V lookup: CDR1 PRHDT, CDR2 FYEKMQ (reference sequence). This CDR3 spans 14 amino acids. Trimming stripped 7 bases from V and 0 bases from J, with 9 bases between. The DNA of the CDR3 is TGTGCCAGCATGCGGGGAACGAACACCGGGGAGCTGTTTTTT. Translation gives CASMRGTNTGELFF.

This sequence joins TRBV7-9 and TRBJ2-1; D not certain. Trimming left V 4 bases short and J 6 bases short, with 16 bases between. Germline loops: CDR1 SEHNR, CDR2 FQNEAQ (reference sequence). This CDR3 comprises 15 residues. The CDR3 DNA is TGTGCCAGCAGCTCGGCCGGGTCCCTCCGCAATGAGCAGTTCTTC. It codes for CASSSAGSLRNEQFF.

By sample share, this clone is medium-sized. J is TRBJ2-2 and V is TRBV2, with 9 nucleotides matching TRBD2. Trimming at V came to 6 bases and at J to 0 bases, leaving 14 bases not matched to a gene. Germline assignment: CDR1 SNHLY and CDR2 FYNNEI. The CDR3 contains 19 residues. The CDR3 region is CASSPLGSGGLANTGELFF. CDR3 in DNA: TGTGCCAGCAGCCCCCTAGGTAGCGGGGGCCTAGCGAACACCGGGGAGCTGTTTTTT.

As for this clone: A much larger clone lies one base from this, so it may be a read error. For the CDR3, the DNA is TGTGCCAGCAGCAAAGCAGGGATGACAGGAAGTTCCTATGGCTACATCTTC. Its translation is CASSKAGMTGSSYGYIF. V is TRBV21-1 and J is TRBJ1-2; no check of the table's D call, TRBD1, against the DNA was made. TRBV21-1 is termed a pseudogene. This CDR3 has 17 amino acids.

The chain is built from TRBV24-1 and TRBJ2-3; 13 nucleotides line up with TRBD2. The germline V gene has CDR1 KGHDR and CDR2 SFDVKD. The CDR3 covers 17 residues. With V trimmed by 5 bases and J by 2 bases, 6 bases remained unmatched. CDR3 DNA sequence: TGTGCCACCAGTGGGGGGGGACTAGCGGGGCTCACAGATACGCAGTATTTT. Encoded protein: CATSGGGLAGLTDTQYF.

The chain joins TRBV28 to TRBJ1-1, with a weak D call TRBD1 (6 bases). The length of the CDR3 is 15 residues. The V gene's germline CDR1 is MDHEN and CDR2 SYDVKM. Trimming stripped 6 bases from V and 7 bases from J, with 21 bases between. CDR3 nucleotide sequence: TGTGCCAGCAGCTCGTTCCTGGGGGCTAAGGGTGAAGCTTTCTTT. Protein product: CASSSFLGAKGEAFF.

With respect to this clone: A single base separates this from a much larger clone, so it may be a read error. The J gene is TRBJ1-1, the V gene TRBV2; 8 bases match TRBD1. V lost 7 bases, J lost 1 base, and 2 bases stayed unmatched. The CDR3 consists of 13 residues. The germline V gene has CDR1 SNHLY and CDR2 FYNNEI. The CDR3 reads CASNGQGNTEAFF. DNA of the CDR3: TGTGCCAGCAATGGACAGGGGAACACTGAAGCTTTCTTT.

This sequence joins TRBV24-1 and TRBJ2-5; 7 bases match TRBD1. This CDR3 contains 16 residues. The V gene's germline CDR1 is KGHDR and CDR2 SFDVKD. The trim removed 5 bases at V and 2 bases at J, leaving 10 bases unmatched. The CDR3 is CATSGPGTDNQETQYF. The CDR3 nucleotides are TGTGCCACCAGTGGTCCCGGGACAGACAATCAAGAGACCCAGTACTTC.

The chain couples TRBV28 to TRBJ2-3; a possible D gene is TRBD1 (5 bases). V lost 3 bases and J lost 0, with 7 bases in between. The CDR3 extends over 14 amino acids. Germline V CDR1 and CDR2: MDHEN, SYDVKM. The CDR3, as DNA: TGTGCCAGCAGTTTGCCAGGGAGCACAGATACGCAGTATTTT. Translating gives CASSLPGSTDTQYF.

V usage is TRBV15 and J usage is TRBJ2-6; 8 bases fit TRBD1. The V and J ends lost 1 base and 1 base, in that order; junction bases with no gene match: 0. Germline V gives CDR1 LNHNV, CDR2 YYDKDF (reference sequence). The CDR3 extends over 16 amino acids. The CDR3 here is CATSRGQGSGANVLTF. The CDR3 DNA follows: TGTGCCACCAGCAGAGGACAGGGGTCTGGGGCCAACGTCCTGACTTTC.

The J gene is TRBJ2-3, the V gene TRBV5-1; possible D gene TRBD2, 6 bases. Trimming left V 3 bases short and J 0 bases short, with 17 bases between. The CDR3 has 17 amino acids. Germline-derived CDR1 and CDR2 are SGHRS and YFSETQ. The chain's CDR3 is CASSSSGSRPSTDTQYF. For the CDR3, the DNA is TGCGCCAGCAGCTCCAGCGGGTCACGCCCTAGCACAGATACGCAGTATTTT.

This clone was seen a single time. The chain employs TRBV19 and TRBJ1-5, with TRBD1 identical over 9 bases. The CDR3 length is 15 residues. The germline CDR1 and CDR2 sequences are LNHDA and SQIVND (reference sequence). Trimming removed 3 bases from V and 6 bases from J; junction bases left unmatched: 6. The CDR3, as DNA: TGTGCCAGTAGTATGGGACAGGGAGACGGTCAGCCCCAGCATTTT. Translation gives CASSMGQGDGQPQHF.

This clone turned up a few times. The genes are TRBV4-1 and TRBJ2-7, with 8 bases aligning to TRBD2. The CDR3 contains 16 residues. Losses at the gene ends were 0 bases for V and 4 bases for J; bases not matched to a gene: 8. The germline gives CDR1 MGHRA, CDR2 YSYEKL. CDR3 DNA: TGCGCCAGCAGCCAAGATGGCGAGCGGGGGACGTACGAGCAGTACTTC. Its protein is CASSQDGERGTYEQYF.

This clone was seen only a few times. The V call is TRBV5-1, the J call TRBJ2-7; a weak D match, TRBD1 (5 bases). CDR3 length: 13 residues. CDR1 SGHRS and CDR2 YFSETQ come from the germline V gene. The V gene lost 3 bases and the J gene lost 7 bases, with 14 bases spanning the gap. Written as DNA, the CDR3 is TGCGCCAGCAGCTCGTCAGGGTTAGGAGAGCAGTACTTC. As protein: CASSSSGLGEQYF.

The chain joins TRBV5-1 to TRBJ2-1, with a possible D match to TRBD1 (6 bases). The CDR3 length is 13 residues. Germline CDR1 SGHRS, CDR2 YFSETQ. With 5 bases removed from V and 0 bases from J, the gap between germline ends came to 6 bases. This CDR3 is CASRQGSYNEQFF. The CDR3 nucleotides are TGCGCCAGCAGACAGGGCTCCTACAATGAGCAGTTCTTC.

The V gene is TRBV5-5, the J gene TRBJ1-1; 7 positions match TRBD1. This CDR3 has 14 residues. The V gene's germline CDR1 is SGHKS and CDR2 YYEKEE (reference sequence). The junction had 10 bases not matched to a gene; V was cut back by 4 bases and J by 7 bases. Written as DNA, the CDR3 is TGTGCCAGCAGCCTCATACAGGGGTGGGGTGAAGCTTTCTTT. Residues: CASSLIQGWGEAFF.

V and J are TRBV5-1 and TRBJ1-1; perhaps TRBD1 as D (6 bases). Deletions cut 5 bases from V and 0 bases from J, with 11 bases between. CDR1 is SGHRS, CDR2 YFSETQ, per germline. This CDR3 comprises 14 residues. Written as DNA, the CDR3 is TGCGCCAGCAGACGAGGGGACATGAACACTGAAGCTTTCTTT. Translating gives CASRRGDMNTEAFF.

Note on this clone: Within the sample, other DNA sequences also encode this same CDR3. The rearrangement links TRBV5-1 to TRBJ1-2; perhaps TRBD1 as D (5 bases). Germline CDR1 reads SGHRS; CDR2 reads YFSETQ. The V end was cut by 0 bases, the J end by 5 bases, with 8 bases between. The CDR3 spans 13 residues. The CDR3 is CASSLDGGYGYTF. The CDR3 region has the DNA TGCGCCAGCAGCTTGGACGGGGGTTATGGCTACACCTTC. Complete variable domain (other parts from reference TRBV5-1 and TRBJ1-2): KAGVTQTPRYLIKTRGQQVTLSCSPISGHRSVSWYQQTPGQGLQFLFEYFSETQRNKGNFPGRFSGRQFSNSRSEMNVSTLELGDSALYLCASSLDGGYGYTFGSGTRLTVV.

This clone was recorded only once. The chain couples TRBV28 to TRBJ2-2, with D tentatively TRBD1 (6 bases). This CDR3 contains 14 residues. Trimming left V 4 bases short and J 4 bases short, with 10 bases between. Looked up from germline, CDR1 is MDHEN and CDR2 is SYDVKM. The DNA for the CDR3 is TGTGCCAGCAGTTCTCACAGGGCCACCGGGGAGCTGTTTTTT. Encoded protein: CASSSHRATGELFF.

This clone was counted only a few times. The chain recombines TRBV6-4 with TRBJ2-3, with 7 bases lining up with TRBD2. The length of the CDR3 is 15 residues. The V gene end was trimmed by 3 bases and the J gene end by 2 bases; junction bases not matched to a gene: 5. Germline-derived CDR1 and CDR2 are MRHNA and SNTAGT. As DNA, the CDR3 is TGTGCCAGCAGTGAAACTAGCGAGGCCACAGATACGCAGTATTTT. It translates to CASSETSEATDTQYF.

The chain has TRBV28 and TRBJ2-7; a weak D match, TRBD2 (6 bases). Between the trimmed V and J ends, which lost 4 bases and 0 bases, there was a span of 16 bases. CDR1 is MDHEN, CDR2 SYDVKM, per germline. The CDR3 covers 16 residues. The CDR3 loop reads CASSSRIRDSSYEQYF. The DNA for the CDR3 is TGTGCCAGCAGTTCCAGAATCCGGGACTCCTCCTACGAGCAGTACTTC.

The rearrangement uses TRBV6-6 and TRBJ1-2, with a possible D match to TRBD1 (6 bases). V was clipped by 7 bases and J by 4 bases, with 22 bases between them. The CDR3 covers 16 residues. Germline-derived CDR1 and CDR2 are MNHNY and SVGAGI (reference sequence). The CDR3 region is CASTPSSGGALYGYTF. The DNA for the CDR3 is TGTGCCAGCACCCCATCGTCGGGGGGGGCGCTCTATGGCTACACCTTC.